The entry below describes one T cell receptor (beta chain). Sequencing used immunoSEQ multiplex PCR; TCRdb keeps in-frame clones, though not all of them. The sample has about 220,000 clones, 83% seen once. This record comes from a study of blood T cell repertoires in COVID-19. Germline-derived CDR1 and CDR2 are MNHEY and SVGAGI. The CDR3 is 15 residues long. Trimming pared 4 bases from V and 0 bases from J, leaving 12 bases between. The chain has TRBV6-5 and TRBJ1-1; D gene uncertain. The TCR originated in a woman between 40 and 50 years old who had been exposed to COVID-19. The sequenced material came from PBMCs or T cells enriched from blood (not recorded which). The CDR3 loop reads CASSSFARLNTEAFF. Written as DNA, the CDR3 is TGTGCCAGCAGTTCATTCGCCAGGTTGAACACTGAAGCTTTCTTT.